One sample yielded the 26 T cell receptor beta chains listed below, sequenced in a study of T cell responses to AZD1222 COVID-19 vaccine (dated by TCRdb to the early 2020s). Library preparation was by the immunoSEQ multiplex PCR assay. What TCRdb holds here is the immuneACCESS table cut down to in-frame rearrangements. Part of the clones is not present; checked against another copy, under half of the missing clones reflect an unresolved V gene, and the others are unexplained. This sample comprises more than 100,000 clones, around 91% of them detected only once. Around 1.5% of the sample is taken by the ten largest. Interpreted using the paper, the time point label stands for: baseline before first vaccination. The specimen was peripheral blood, collected on day 0 of AZD1222 vaccination. The receptors come from an adult in good health.

This clone was counted a single time. CDR3 region: CASSGENSPLHF. DNA of the CDR3: TGTGCCAGCAGCGGTGAAAATTCACCCCTCCACTTT. The chain has TRBV12-3 or TRBV12-4 and TRBJ1-6; D not resolved. Trimming took 6 bases from V and 7 from J, leaving 7 bases between them. The CDR3 is 12 amino acids.

A single count supports this clone. Written as DNA, the CDR3 is TGTGCCTGGAGTGCGGGGGGCGGCTACACCTTC. It is translated as CAWSAGGGYTF. This chain uses TRBV30 with TRBJ1-2; perhaps TRBD1 as D (6 bases). There are 11 residues in the CDR3. Trimming cost V 1 base and J 8 bases, with 8 bases left between them. The germline V gene has CDR1 GTSNPN and CDR2 SVGIG (reference sequence).

The J gene is TRBJ2-1, the V gene TRBV29-1, with TRBD2 matching 10 bases. This CDR3 is 15 amino acids long. Losses at the gene ends were 4 bases for V and 1 base for J; bases not matched to a gene: 4. Germline lookup yields CDR1 SQVTM and CDR2 ANQGSEA. CDR3 DNA: TGCAGCGTTGCCCTACTAGCGGGATCCTACAATGAGCAGTTCTTC. Translated: CSVALLAGSYNEQFF.

The chain employs TRBV7-9 and TRBJ1-1; the D gene is possibly TRBD1 (6 bases). Trimming shortened V by 5 bases and J by 11 bases, and 18 bases separated the two germline ends. CDR3 size: 13 residues. Germline V gene data show CDR1 as SEHNR and CDR2 as FQNEAQ (reference sequence). CDR3 residues: CASSPPGGGKAFF. Here the CDR3 DNA reads TGTGCCAGCAGCCCCCCCGGAGGGGGGAAGGCTTTCTTT. The whole variable domain, remainder taken from reference TRBV7-9 and TRBJ1-1, is DTGVSQNPRHKITKRGQNVTFRCDPISEHNRLYWYRQTLGQGPEFLTYFQNEAQLEKSRLLSDRFSAERPKGSFSTLEIQRTEQGDSAMYLCASSPPGGGKAFFGQGTRLTVV.

This chain joins TRBV6-5 and TRBJ1-5; D remains unclear. V was trimmed by 2 bases and J by 5 bases, leaving 7 bases between them. Germline assignment: CDR1 MNHEY and CDR2 SVGAGI. CDR3 length equals 13 residues. CDR3 in amino acids: CASSYGPHQPQHF. For the CDR3, the DNA is TGTGCCAGCAGTTACGGACCTCATCAGCCCCAGCATTTT.

This rearrangement joins TRBV5-6 to TRBJ2-2; TRBD2 aligns across 8 bases. CDR3 length equals 13 residues. In germline, CDR1 is SGHDT, CDR2 YYEEEE. V was clipped by 6 bases and J by 8 bases; unmatched bases: 6. CDR3: CASTHLAGGELFF. In DNA form, the CDR3 reads TGTGCCAGCACCCACTTAGCGGGAGGGGAGCTGTTTTTT.

The rearrangement uses TRBV2 and TRBJ2-5; D gene unclear. The V gene's germline CDR1 is SNHLY and CDR2 FYNNEI. The CDR3 covers 12 residues. With 7 bases removed from V and 5 bases from J, the gap between germline ends came to 11 bases. In nucleotides, the CDR3 is TGTGCCAGCACGGGCCTGGGGGAGACCCAGTACTTC. Translated, it gives CASTGLGETQYF. The variable domain in full, with the rest retrieved from reference TRBV2 and TRBJ2-5, is EPEVTQTPSHQVTQMGQEVILRCVPISNHLYFYWYRQILGQKVEFLVSFYNNEISEKSEIFDDQFSVERPDGSNFTLKIRSTKLEDSAMYFCASTGLGETQYFGPGTRLLVL.

CDR3 DNA: TGTGCCAGCAGACCGCTAGCGGGCGCAAGCACAGATACGCAGTATTTT. Amino acid sequence: CASRPLAGASTDTQYF. The J gene is TRBJ2-3, the V gene TRBV7-8, with 8 bases identical to TRBD2. Trimming at V came to 6 bases and at J to 0 bases, leaving 8 bases not matched to a gene. The CDR3 consists of 16 residues. Germline V gene data show CDR1 as SGHVS and CDR2 as FQNEAQ.

This chain connects TRBV20-1 to TRBJ1-2; 8 nucleotides agree with TRBD1. Per the germline V gene, CDR1 is DFQATT and CDR2 is SNEGSKA (reference sequence). The CDR3 has 12 amino acids. The junction had 5 bases not matched to a gene; V was cut back by 3 bases and J by 8 bases. The CDR3 protein is CSASTGGGGYTF. CDR3 DNA sequence: TGCAGTGCTAGTACAGGGGGAGGGGGCTACACCTTC.

V and J are TRBV5-8 and TRBJ1-1; D is uncertain. The CDR3 totals 12 residues. Germline V gene sequence: CDR1 SGHTS, CDR2 YDEGEE. The V end was cut by 0 bases, the J end by 6 bases, with 6 bases between. CDR3 amino acids: CASSLGYAEAFF. CDR3 DNA sequence: TGTGCCAGCAGCTTGGGGTACGCTGAAGCTTTCTTT.

This chain links TRBV30 with TRBJ2-2; D call uncertain. The CDR3 loop spans 12 amino acids. The V end was cut by 7 bases, the J end by 3 bases, with 9 bases between. From germline, CDR1 is GTSNPN and CDR2 SVGIG (reference sequence). The CDR3 loop is CASLRYTGELFF. The CDR3 nucleotides are TGTGCCTCACTGAGATACACCGGGGAGCTGTTTTTT.

The chain employs TRBV5-6 and TRBJ1-2; no clear D gene. The CDR3 is 14 residues long. The germline CDR1 and CDR2 sequences are SGHDT and YYEEEE. Trimming shortened V by 6 bases and J by 4 bases, and 16 bases separated the two germline ends. CDR3 coding DNA: TGTGCCAGCACCCACCGAGGCGGGTTCTATGGCTACACCTTC. Amino acids: CASTHRGGFYGYTF.

DNA for the CDR3: TGCGCCAGCAGTCAATCAGACAGTATACAAGAGACCCAGTACTTC. It is translated as CASSQSDSIQETQYF. This chain uses TRBV23-1 with TRBJ2-5; D perhaps matches TRBD1 (5 bases). TRBV23-1 has ORF status, its function being uncertain. Between the trimmed V and J ends, which lost 0 bases and 2 bases, there was a span of 10 bases. The CDR3 sequence is 15 residues long.

With respect to this clone: A junction end diverges from the germline sequence, so it may reflect a read error. The V call is TRBV7-2, the J call TRBJ2-4, with D perhaps matching TRBD1 (5 bases). The CDR3 covers 15 residues. Germline V CDR1 and CDR2: SGHTA, FQGNSA. The CDR3 DNA follows: TGTGCCAGCAGATTAGCTGGGGCCACTACAAACATTCAGTACTTC. Amino acids: CASRLAGATTNIQYF.

The V call is TRBV3-1 (or the pseudogene TRBV3-2), the J call TRBJ1-2; D perhaps matches TRBD1 (6 bases). The CDR3 has 13 amino acids. Germline CDR1 and CDR2: LGHDT and YNNKEL (reference sequence). With 4 bases removed from V and 7 bases from J, the gap between germline ends came to 13 bases. The CDR3 DNA follows: TGTGCCAGCAGCCTAGTCGGGGGCTTTGGCTACACCTTC. Encoded protein: CASSLVGGFGYTF.

This chain joins TRBV4-3 and TRBJ2-3; 14 bases match TRBD2. The CDR3 sequence is 16 residues long. V was clipped by 3 bases and J by 6 bases; unmatched bases: 5. Germline V lookup: CDR1 LGHNA, CDR2 YSLEER. The CDR3 reads CASSQAGLAGEDTQYF. For the CDR3, the DNA is TGCGCCAGCAGCCAGGCGGGACTAGCGGGAGAGGATACGCAGTATTTT.

This clone was observed once. V usage is TRBV6-1 and J usage is TRBJ1-5, with 8 bases aligning to TRBD1. Germline lookup yields CDR1 MNHNS and CDR2 SASEGT. J gave up 2 bases and V 2 bases, and 2 bases lay outside the gene matches. The CDR3 totals 15 residues. The CDR3 DNA follows: TGTGCCAGCAGTGAACTGGGACAGGGCAATCAGCCCCAGCATTTT. This encodes CASSELGQGNQPQHF.

This chain links TRBV7-9 with TRBJ2-1; TRBD2 might be the D (5 bases). The CDR3 sequence is 16 residues long. Germline assignment: CDR1 SEHNR and CDR2 FQNEAQ (reference sequence). The V end lost 5 bases, the J end lost 1 base, and 15 bases lay between the germline ends. In DNA, the CDR3 is TGTGCCAGCAGCCCTAACGCGGGTCCGTCCTACAATGAGCAGTTCTTC. As protein: CASSPNAGPSYNEQFF.

The CDR3: CASSLERGLANEKLFF. The CDR3, as DNA: TGCGCCAGCAGCTTGGAGAGGGGTTTGGCTAATGAAAAACTGTTTTTT. The chain combines TRBV5-1 with TRBJ1-4, with D tentatively TRBD1 (5 bases). The CDR3 runs 16 residues. Per germline, CDR1 SGHRS and CDR2 YFSETQ. The ends were cut back, 0 bases at V and 3 bases at J, with 12 bases in the middle. Using reference TRBV5-1 and TRBJ1-4 for the parts outside the CDR3, the full variable domain is KAGVTQTPRYLIKTRGQQVTLSCSPISGHRSVSWYQQTPGQGLQFLFEYFSETQRNKGNFPGRFSGRQFSNSRSEMNVSTLELGDSALYLCASSLERGLANEKLFFGSGTQLSVL.

The V and J genes are TRBV5-1 and TRBJ1-1; D may be TRBD1 (5 bases). The V gene's germline CDR1 is SGHRS and CDR2 YFSETQ. V was shortened by 0 bases and J by 6 bases, with 9 bases between the two germline ends. CDR3 length equals 13 residues. CDR3 in amino acids: CASSLGQGAEAFF. CDR3 DNA: TGCGCCAGCAGCTTGGGTCAGGGCGCTGAAGCTTTCTTT. The complete variable domain, with remaining parts taken from reference TRBV5-1 and TRBJ1-1, reads KAGVTQTPRYLIKTRGQQVTLSCSPISGHRSVSWYQQTPGQGLQFLFEYFSETQRNKGNFPGRFSGRQFSNSRSEMNVSTLELGDSALYLCASSLGQGAEAFFGQGTRLTVV.

This clone was counted a single time. The chain couples TRBV5-1 to TRBJ2-1, with TRBD1 as a possible D gene (6 bases). With 0 bases removed from V and 7 bases from J, the gap between germline ends came to 11 bases. Germline-derived CDR1 and CDR2 are SGHRS and YFSETQ. The CDR3 spans 14 residues. CDR3 sequence: CASSLEAQGNEQFF. DNA for the CDR3: TGCGCCAGCAGCTTGGAGGCCCAGGGGAATGAGCAGTTCTTC. Drawing the rest from reference TRBV5-1 and TRBJ2-1, the complete variable domain is KAGVTQTPRYLIKTRGQQVTLSCSPISGHRSVSWYQQTPGQGLQFLFEYFSETQRNKGNFPGRFSGRQFSNSRSEMNVSTLELGDSALYLCASSLEAQGNEQFFGPGTRLTVL.

This chain uses TRBV12-3 or TRBV12-4 with TRBJ2-7; D is unclear. Deletions cut 3 bases from V and 4 bases from J, with 7 bases between. The CDR3 totals 12 residues. This CDR3 is CASSFERYEQYV. Here the CDR3 DNA reads TGTGCCAGCAGTTTCGAAAGGTACGAGCAGTACGTC.

The chain couples TRBV12-3 or TRBV12-4 to TRBJ1-6; D not resolved. Trimming left V 11 bases short and J 6 bases short, with 14 bases between. The CDR3 covers 13 residues. CDR3 residues: CAALAGRNSPLHF. DNA of the CDR3: TGTGCCGCCCTAGCAGGACGTAATTCACCCCTCCACTTT.

This clone was seen just once. V and J are TRBV7-9 and TRBJ2-1, with D perhaps assigned TRBD1 or TRBD2 (5 bases each). With 1 base removed from V and 5 bases from J, the gap between germline ends came to 15 bases. The V gene's germline CDR1 is SEHNR and CDR2 FQNEAQ (reference sequence). CDR3 length equals 16 residues. Here the CDR3 reads CASSLDGARIHNEQFF. As DNA, the CDR3 is TGTGCCAGCAGCTTAGACGGGGCCAGGATACACAATGAGCAGTTCTTC.

DNA for the CDR3: TGTGCCAGCAGCCTTAACCCACCTAGGACAGTACAAACCTACGAGCAGTACTTC. Its protein product is CASSLNPPRTVQTYEQYF. V and J are TRBV5-6 and TRBJ2-7; a weak D match, TRBD1 (6 bases). CDR1 and CDR2 (germline): SGHDT, YYEEEE. Trimming pared 4 bases from V and 2 bases from J, leaving 25 bases between. There are 18 residues in the CDR3.

The genes are TRBV28 and TRBJ1-2; 7 bases match TRBD1. Trimming removed 5 bases from V and 4 bases from J; junction bases left unmatched: 7. The CDR3 spans 14 residues. Germline lookup yields CDR1 MDHEN and CDR2 SYDVKM. In nucleotides, the CDR3 is TGTGCCAGCAGTACCCAGGGGGTTGGCTATGGCTACACCTTC. Translated: CASSTQGVGYGYTF.